This T cell receptor (beta chain) was documented in a study of OX40 agonist ivuxolimab in advanced cancers. Study details: Of mixed ages from about 23 to 85 and averaging 60 years, the group was over 80% male.

The method was immunoSEQ multiplex PCR; TCRdb's version includes in-frame clones alone and lacks a portion of them. The table lists some 83,000 clones, roughly nine tenths of them singletons. The V gene lost 0 bases and the J gene lost 2 bases, with 10 bases spanning the gap. This CDR3 spans 15 amino acids. CDR1 is LGHNA and CDR2 is YSLEER in the germline V gene. The chain has TRBV4-3 and TRBJ1-2; TRBD1 is a possible D gene (5 bases). Sequencing used CD4+ or CD8+ T cells sorted from blood, obtained in a trial of the OX40 agonist ivuxolimab. The sequence came from an adult with an advanced solid tumor such as melanoma, head and neck, liver or kidney cancer. The CDR3 loop reads CASSQEATDNYGYTF. The CDR3 DNA reads as TGCGCCAGCAGCCAAGAAGCGACAGACAACTATGGCTACACCTTC.